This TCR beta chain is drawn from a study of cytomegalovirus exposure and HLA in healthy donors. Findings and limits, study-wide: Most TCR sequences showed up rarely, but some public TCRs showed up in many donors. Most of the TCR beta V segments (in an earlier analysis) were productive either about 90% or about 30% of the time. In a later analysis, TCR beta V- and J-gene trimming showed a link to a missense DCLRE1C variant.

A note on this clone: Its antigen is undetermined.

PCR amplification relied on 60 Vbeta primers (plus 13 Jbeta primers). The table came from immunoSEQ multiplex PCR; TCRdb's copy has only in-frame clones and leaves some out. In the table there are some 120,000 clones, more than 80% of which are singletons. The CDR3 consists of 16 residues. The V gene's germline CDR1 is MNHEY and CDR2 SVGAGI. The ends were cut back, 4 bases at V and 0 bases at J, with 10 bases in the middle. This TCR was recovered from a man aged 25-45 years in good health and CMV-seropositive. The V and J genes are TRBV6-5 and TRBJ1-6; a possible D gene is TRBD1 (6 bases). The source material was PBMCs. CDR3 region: CASSLTGSSYNSPLHF. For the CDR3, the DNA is TGTGCCAGCAGTTTGACAGGAAGCTCCTATAATTCACCCCTCCACTTT.